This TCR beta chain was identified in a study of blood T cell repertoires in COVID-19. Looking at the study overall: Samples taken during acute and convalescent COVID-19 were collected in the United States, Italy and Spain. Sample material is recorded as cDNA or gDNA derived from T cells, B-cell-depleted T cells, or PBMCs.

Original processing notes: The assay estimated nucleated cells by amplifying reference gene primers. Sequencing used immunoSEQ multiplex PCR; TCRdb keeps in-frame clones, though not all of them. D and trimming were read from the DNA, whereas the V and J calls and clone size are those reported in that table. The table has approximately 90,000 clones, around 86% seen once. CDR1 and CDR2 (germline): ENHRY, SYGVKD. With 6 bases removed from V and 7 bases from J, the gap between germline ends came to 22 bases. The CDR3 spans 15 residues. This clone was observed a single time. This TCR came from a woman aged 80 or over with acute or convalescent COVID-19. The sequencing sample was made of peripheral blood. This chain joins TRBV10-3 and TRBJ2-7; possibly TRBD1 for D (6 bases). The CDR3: CAISASQQGYGEQYF. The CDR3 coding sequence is TGTGCCATCAGCGCGTCACAACAGGGTTACGGGGAGCAGTACTTC.